This entry describes one T cell receptor beta chain. Assay used: immunoSEQ multiplex PCR; TCRdb lists only in-frame clones, some missing. The sample has roughly 160,000 clones, approximately 83% seen once. The data were taken from a study of blood T cell repertoires in COVID-19. V was trimmed by 6 bases and J by 1 base, leaving 9 bases between them. Germline CDR1 and CDR2: KGHSH and LQKENI. The CDR3 totals 14 residues. This chain joins TRBV18 and TRBJ2-2; D call uncertain. The sequenced material came from peripheral blood. The sequence was collected from a man in his fifties or sixties with acute or convalescent COVID-19. In DNA, the CDR3 is TGTGCCAGCTCCCCGATGCGGAACACCGGGGAGCTGTTTTTT. Protein sequence: CASSPMRNTGELFF.